This TCR beta chain originates from a study of T cells in Graves' hyperthyroidism and ophthalmopathy. Not enrolled were patients with uncontrolled infection, other autoimmune disease, pregnancy or lactation. Orbital computed tomography, thyroid ultrasound, serum thyroxine and TRAb, and clinical symptoms together informed the diagnoses. This CDR3 region has 12 residues. V was pared by 5 bases and J by 2 bases, with 9 bases between. Germline V gives CDR1 DFQATT, CDR2 SNEGSKA (reference sequence). General study points: Researchers report that a 13 V-J model separated ophthalmopathy from stable hyperthyroidism. Ophthalmopathy onset followed model prediction by a median around six months.

Regions amplified from RNA transcripts were the TCR beta CDR3 regions. Researchers ran a first-round RT-PCR on the TCR CDR3 using the HTBI primer set. TCRdb analysed the multiplex PCR reads with MiXCR anew, one entry per CDR3 protein. Here the sample spans 540,000 or so distinct CDR3 sequences, 15% to 17% being singletons. A remark on this clonotype: Antigen unknown.

The material sequenced was blood. The origin of this receptor is a woman aged 30 to 39 with Graves' hyperthyroidism. The chain combines TRBV20-1 with TRBJ1-2, with a tentative D call TRBD1 (5 bases). The CDR3 DNA sequence: TGCAGTGCTTGGGACGGAAACTATGGCTACACCTTC. Its translation is CSAWDGNYGYTF.